The 5 T cell receptor beta chains listed next were all sequenced from one sample in a study of PD-1 blockade in classical Hodgkin lymphoma. Profiling relied on immunoSEQ multiplex PCR, and the TCRdb table lists in-frame clones only, not all of them. The sample shows around 14,000 clones, around four fifths of them seen only once. No patient escaped relapse after autologous stem cell transplantation, and brentuximab vedotin exposure varied. The sample was peripheral blood mononuclear cells (PBMCs), taken before the second cycle of nivolumab. The receptors here all came from a human donor with classical Hodgkin lymphoma.

The gene calls are TRBV12-5 and TRBJ1-5; D is unclear. CDR3 length: 12 amino acids. Germline V gives CDR1 LGHNT, CDR2 FRNRAP. Trimming stripped 7 bases from V and 5 bases from J, with 9 bases between. CDR3 DNA sequence: TGTGCTAGTGCATTGGACTATCAGCCCCAGCATTTT. Translated: CASALDYQPQHF.

The V call is TRBV7-2, the J call TRBJ1-6, with 8 nucleotides matching TRBD1. CDR1 is SGHTA and CDR2 is FQGNSA in the germline V gene. This CDR3 has 17 residues. The V and J ends lost 1 base and 2 bases, in that order; junction bases with no gene match: 4. The CDR3 region is CASSLGRGQTYNSPLHF. As DNA, the CDR3 is TGTGCCAGCAGCTTAGGCAGGGGGCAGACCTATAATTCACCCCTCCACTTT.

The chain uses TRBV7-2 and TRBJ2-1; D might be TRBD2 (7 bases). Trimming took 1 base from V and 2 from J, leaving 9 bases between them. CDR1 is SGHTA, CDR2 FQGNSA, per germline. The CDR3 covers 15 residues. This CDR3 is CASSLDGGPYNEQFF. As DNA, the CDR3 is TGTGCCAGCAGCTTAGACGGGGGGCCCTACAATGAGCAGTTCTTC.

The table lists this clone with a few counts. This chain uses TRBV11-3 with TRBJ2-2; no reliable D call. The V end was cut by 5 bases, the J end by 0 bases, with 10 bases between. The CDR3 covers 15 residues. The germline V gene has CDR1 SGHNT and CDR2 YENEEA. This chain's CDR3 is CASSANYSNTGELFF. The CDR3 nucleotides read TGTGCCAGCAGCGCGAACTACTCGAACACCGGGGAGCTGTTTTTT.

The chain combines TRBV6-6 with TRBJ2-1; the D is unclear. The CDR3 loop spans 10 amino acids. Looked up from germline, CDR1 is MNHNY and CDR2 is SVGAGI (reference sequence). Trimming removed 11 bases from V and 12 bases from J, with 14 bases in between. The CDR3 DNA sequence: TGTGCCGAGGCCTTCAGCGTGCAGTTCTTC. It translates to CAEAFSVQFF.